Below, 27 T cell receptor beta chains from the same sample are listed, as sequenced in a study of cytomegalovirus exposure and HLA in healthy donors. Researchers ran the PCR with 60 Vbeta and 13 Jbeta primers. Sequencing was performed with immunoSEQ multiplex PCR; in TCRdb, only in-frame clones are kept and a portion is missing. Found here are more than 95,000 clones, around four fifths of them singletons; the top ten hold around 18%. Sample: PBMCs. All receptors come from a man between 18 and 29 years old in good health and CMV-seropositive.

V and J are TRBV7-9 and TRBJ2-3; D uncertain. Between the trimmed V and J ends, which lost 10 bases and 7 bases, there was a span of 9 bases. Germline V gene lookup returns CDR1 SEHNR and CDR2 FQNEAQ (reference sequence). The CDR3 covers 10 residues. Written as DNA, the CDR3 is TGTGCCACCCGTGCTAATACGCAGTATTTT. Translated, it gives CATRANTQYF.

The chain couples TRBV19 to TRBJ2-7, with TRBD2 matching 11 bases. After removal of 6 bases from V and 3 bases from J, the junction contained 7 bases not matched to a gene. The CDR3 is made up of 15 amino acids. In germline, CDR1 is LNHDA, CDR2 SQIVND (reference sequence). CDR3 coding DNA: TGTGCCAGTAGCCCGACTAGCGGGGAGTTCTACGAGCAGTACTTC. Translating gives CASSPTSGEFYEQYF.

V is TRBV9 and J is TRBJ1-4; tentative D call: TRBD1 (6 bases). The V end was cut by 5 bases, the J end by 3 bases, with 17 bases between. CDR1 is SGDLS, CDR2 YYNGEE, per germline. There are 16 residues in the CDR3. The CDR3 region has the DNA TGTGCCAGCAGTCCTCTTAAGGGGGTAGCTAATGAAAAACTGTTTTTT. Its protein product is CASSPLKGVANEKLFF.

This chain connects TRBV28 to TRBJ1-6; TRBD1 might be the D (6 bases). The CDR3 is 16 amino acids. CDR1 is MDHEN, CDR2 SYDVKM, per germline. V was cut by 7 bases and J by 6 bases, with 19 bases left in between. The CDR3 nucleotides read TGTGCCAGCACCTCCCCCGGCAGGGGTGGTAATTCACCCCTCCACTTT. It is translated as CASTSPGRGGNSPLHF.

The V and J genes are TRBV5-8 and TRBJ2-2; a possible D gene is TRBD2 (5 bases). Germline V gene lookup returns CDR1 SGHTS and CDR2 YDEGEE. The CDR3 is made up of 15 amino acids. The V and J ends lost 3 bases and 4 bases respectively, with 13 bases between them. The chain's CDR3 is CASSWARVGTGELFF. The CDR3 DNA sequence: TGTGCCAGCAGCTGGGCGAGGGTAGGCACCGGGGAGCTGTTTTTT.

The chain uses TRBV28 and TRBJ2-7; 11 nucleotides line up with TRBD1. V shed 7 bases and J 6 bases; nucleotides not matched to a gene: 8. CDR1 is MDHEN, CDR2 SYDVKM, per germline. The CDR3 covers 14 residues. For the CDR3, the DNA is TGTGCCAGCACCCCGGACAGGGGGCGCGGCGAGCAGTACTTC. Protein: CASTPDRGRGEQYF.

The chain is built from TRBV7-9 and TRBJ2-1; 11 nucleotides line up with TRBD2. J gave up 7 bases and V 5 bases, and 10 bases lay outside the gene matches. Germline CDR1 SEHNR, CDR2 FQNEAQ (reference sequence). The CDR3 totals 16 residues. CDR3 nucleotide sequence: TGTGCCAGCAGCGGTATTAGCGGGGGGGCCGGTAATGAGCAGTTCTTC. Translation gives CASSGISGGAGNEQFF. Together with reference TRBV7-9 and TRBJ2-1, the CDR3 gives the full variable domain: DTGVSQNPRHKITKRGQNVTFRCDPISEHNRLYWYRQTLGQGPEFLTYFQNEAQLEKSRLLSDRFSAERPKGSFSTLEIQRTEQGDSAMYLCASSGISGGAGNEQFFGPGTRLTVL.

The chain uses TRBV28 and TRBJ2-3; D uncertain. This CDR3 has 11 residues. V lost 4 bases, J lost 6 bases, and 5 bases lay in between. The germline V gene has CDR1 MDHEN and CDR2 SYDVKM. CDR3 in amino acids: CASSSRDTQYF. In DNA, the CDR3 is TGTGCCAGCAGTTCCAGGGATACGCAGTATTTT.

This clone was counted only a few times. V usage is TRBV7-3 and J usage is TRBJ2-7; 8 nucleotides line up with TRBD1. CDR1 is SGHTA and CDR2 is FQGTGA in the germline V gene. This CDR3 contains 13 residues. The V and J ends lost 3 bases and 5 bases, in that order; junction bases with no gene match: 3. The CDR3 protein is CASSLQGANEQYF. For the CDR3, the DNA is TGTGCCAGCAGCTTGCAGGGGGCGAACGAGCAGTACTTC.

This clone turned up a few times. CDR3 DNA sequence: TGTGCCAGCAGTTTCTTACAGGCTGATCCGGGTGAAAAACTGTTTTTT. It translates to CASSFLQADPGEKLFF. This chain uses TRBV28 with TRBJ1-4; a weak D match, TRBD1 (5 bases). CDR1 is MDHEN, CDR2 SYDVKM, per germline. V lost 3 bases and J 7 bases, leaving 18 bases between the germline ends. CDR3 length: 16 amino acids.

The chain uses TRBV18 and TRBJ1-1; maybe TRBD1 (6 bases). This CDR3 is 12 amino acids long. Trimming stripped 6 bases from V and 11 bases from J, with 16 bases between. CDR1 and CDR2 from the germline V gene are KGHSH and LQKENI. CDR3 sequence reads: CASSTGTPDAFF. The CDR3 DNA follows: TGTGCCAGCTCCACCGGGACACCCGACGCTTTCTTT.

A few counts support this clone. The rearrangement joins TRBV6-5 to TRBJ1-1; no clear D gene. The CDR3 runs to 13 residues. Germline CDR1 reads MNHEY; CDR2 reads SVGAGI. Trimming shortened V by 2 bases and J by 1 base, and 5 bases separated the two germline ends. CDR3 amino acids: CASSYGQNTEAFF. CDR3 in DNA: TGTGCCAGCAGTTACGGGCAGAACACTGAAGCTTTCTTT.

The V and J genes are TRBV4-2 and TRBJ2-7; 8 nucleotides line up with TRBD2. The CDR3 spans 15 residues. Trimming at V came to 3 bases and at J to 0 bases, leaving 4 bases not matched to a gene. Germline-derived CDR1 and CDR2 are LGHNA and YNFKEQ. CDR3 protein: CASSHGLADSYEQYF. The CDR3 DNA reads TGTGCCAGCAGCCATGGACTAGCCGACTCCTACGAGCAGTACTTC.

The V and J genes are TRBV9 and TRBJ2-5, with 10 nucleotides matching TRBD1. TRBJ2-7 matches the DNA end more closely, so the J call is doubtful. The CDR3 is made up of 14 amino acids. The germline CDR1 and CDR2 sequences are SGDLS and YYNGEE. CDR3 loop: CASSAPGQGSEQYF. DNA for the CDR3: TGTGCCAGCAGCGCCCCGGGACAGGGGAGCGAGCAGTACTTC.

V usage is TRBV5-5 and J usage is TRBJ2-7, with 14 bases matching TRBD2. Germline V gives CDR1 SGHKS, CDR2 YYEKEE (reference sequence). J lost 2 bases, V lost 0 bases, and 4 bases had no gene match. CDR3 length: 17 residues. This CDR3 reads CASSLAVTSGGAYEQYF. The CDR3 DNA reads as TGTGCCAGCAGCTTGGCCGTGACTAGCGGGGGGGCCTACGAGCAGTACTTC.

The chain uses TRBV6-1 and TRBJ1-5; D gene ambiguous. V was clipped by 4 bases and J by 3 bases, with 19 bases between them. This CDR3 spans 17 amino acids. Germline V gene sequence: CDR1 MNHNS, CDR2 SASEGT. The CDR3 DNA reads TGTGCCAGCAGTGGGGCGATAGGGAGTCGGTTCAATCAGCCCCAGCATTTT. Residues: CASSGAIGSRFNQPQHF.

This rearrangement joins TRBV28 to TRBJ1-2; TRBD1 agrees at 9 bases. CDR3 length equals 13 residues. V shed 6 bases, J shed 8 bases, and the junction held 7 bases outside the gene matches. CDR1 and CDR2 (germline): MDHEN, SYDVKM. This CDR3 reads CASRKTGGRGYTF. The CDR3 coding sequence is TGTGCCAGCAGAAAAACAGGGGGCAGGGGCTACACCTTC.

CDR3: CASSVEGQGAHEQYF. The CDR3 nucleotides read TGTGCCAGCAGCGTAGAGGGACAGGGTGCCCACGAGCAGTACTTC. This sequence joins TRBV9 and TRBJ2-7, with 9 bases aligning to TRBD1. V was pared by 0 bases and J by 5 bases, with 6 bases of the junction left unmatched. The CDR3 has 15 amino acids. CDR1 is SGDLS, CDR2 YYNGEE, per germline.

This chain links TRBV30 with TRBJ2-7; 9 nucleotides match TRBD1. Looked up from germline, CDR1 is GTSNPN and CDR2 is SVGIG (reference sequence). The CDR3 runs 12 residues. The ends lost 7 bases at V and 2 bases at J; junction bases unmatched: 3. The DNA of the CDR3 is TGTGCCTACCGGACAGGGGCCTACGAGCAGTACTTC. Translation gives CAYRTGAYEQYF.

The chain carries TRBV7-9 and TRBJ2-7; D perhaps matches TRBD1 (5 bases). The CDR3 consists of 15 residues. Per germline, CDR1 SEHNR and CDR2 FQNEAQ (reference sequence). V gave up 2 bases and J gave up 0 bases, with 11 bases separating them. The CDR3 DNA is TGTGCCAGCAGCTTAATACAGGCCAGCTCCTACGAGCAGTACTTC. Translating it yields CASSLIQASSYEQYF.

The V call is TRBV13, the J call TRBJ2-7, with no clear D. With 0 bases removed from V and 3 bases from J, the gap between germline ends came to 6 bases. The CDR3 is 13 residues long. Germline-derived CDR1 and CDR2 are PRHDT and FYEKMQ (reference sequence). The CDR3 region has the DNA TGTGCCAGCAGCTTAGGCCCAGACTACGAGCAGTACTTC. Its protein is CASSLGPDYEQYF.

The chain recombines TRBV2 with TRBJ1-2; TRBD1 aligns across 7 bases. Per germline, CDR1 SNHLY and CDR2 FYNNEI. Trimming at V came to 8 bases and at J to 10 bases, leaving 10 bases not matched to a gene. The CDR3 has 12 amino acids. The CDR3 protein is CASDIDRVDYTF. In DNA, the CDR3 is TGTGCCAGCGACATAGACAGGGTTGACTACACCTTC.

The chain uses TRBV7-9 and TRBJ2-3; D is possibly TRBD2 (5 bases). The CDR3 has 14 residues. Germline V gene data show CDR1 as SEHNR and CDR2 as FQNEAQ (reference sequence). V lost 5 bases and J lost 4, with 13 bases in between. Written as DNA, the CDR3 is TGTGCCAGCAGCCCCATCGGGGTCGCAGATACGCAGTATTTT. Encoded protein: CASSPIGVADTQYF. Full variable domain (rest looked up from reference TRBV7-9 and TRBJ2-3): DTGVSQNPRHKITKRGQNVTFRCDPISEHNRLYWYRQTLGQGPEFLTYFQNEAQLEKSRLLSDRFSAERPKGSFSTLEIQRTEQGDSAMYLCASSPIGVADTQYFGPGTRLTVL.

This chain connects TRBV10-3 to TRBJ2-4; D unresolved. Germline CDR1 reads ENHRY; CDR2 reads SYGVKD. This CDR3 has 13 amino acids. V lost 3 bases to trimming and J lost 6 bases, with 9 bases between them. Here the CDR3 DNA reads TGTGCCATCAGTGACGGCGGAACAAACATTCAGTACTTC. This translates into CAISDGGTNIQYF.

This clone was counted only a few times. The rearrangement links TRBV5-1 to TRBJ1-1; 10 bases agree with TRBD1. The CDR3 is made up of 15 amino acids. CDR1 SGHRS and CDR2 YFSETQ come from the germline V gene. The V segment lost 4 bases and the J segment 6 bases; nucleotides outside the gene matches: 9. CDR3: CASSATGTGEPEAFF. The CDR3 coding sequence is TGCGCCAGCAGCGCGACCGGGACAGGGGAGCCTGAAGCTTTCTTT.

The CDR3 loop reads CASSVNSNQETQYF. CDR3 in DNA: TGTGCCAGCAGCGTAAACTCCAACCAAGAGACCCAGTACTTC. V gene TRBV9 combines with J gene TRBJ2-5; D is unresolved. Trimming took 1 base from V and 0 from J, leaving 7 bases between them. CDR3 size: 14 residues. Germline lookup yields CDR1 SGDLS and CDR2 YYNGEE.

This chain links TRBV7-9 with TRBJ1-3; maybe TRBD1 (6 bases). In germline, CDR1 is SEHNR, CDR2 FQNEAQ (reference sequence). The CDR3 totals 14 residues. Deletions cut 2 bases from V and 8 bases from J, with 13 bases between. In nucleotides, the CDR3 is TGTGCCAGCAGCTTATCGGGGGGCGTGGACACCATATATTTT. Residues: CASSLSGGVDTIYF.